The source of this TCR beta chain is a study of technical replicates of blood from a few donors. This table comes from immunoSEQ multiplex PCR, and its TCRdb copy is limited to in-frame clones, with some not included. There are around 69,000 clones in the sample; around 87% occur only once, and 5% to 6.5% lies in the top ten. This clone was seen just once. The sample taken for sequencing was PBMCs. This receptor was identified in a human donor in good health. Some clones in this sample may be carry-over from other donors' samples.

The CDR3 sequence: CASKAVTDTQYF. DNA for the CDR3: TGTGCCAGCAAAGCGGTCACAGATACGCAGTATTTT. The rearrangement links TRBV2 to TRBJ2-3; D perhaps matches TRBD2 (5 bases). The V end lost 7 bases, the J end lost 2 bases, and 7 bases lay between the germline ends. Germline loops: CDR1 SNHLY, CDR2 FYNNEI. CDR3 size: 12 residues. Full variable domain (rest looked up from reference TRBV2 and TRBJ2-3): EPEVTQTPSHQVTQMGQEVILRCVPISNHLYFYWYRQILGQKVEFLVSFYNNEISEKSEIFDDQFSVERPDGSNFTLKIRSTKLEDSAMYFCASKAVTDTQYFGPGTRLTVL.